Following are 18 T cell receptor beta chains from one sample sequenced in a study of T cell responses to AZD1222 COVID-19 vaccine. Repertoires were generated with immunoSEQ multiplex PCR, while TCRdb's copy carries only in-frame clones and drops some. The table lists 160,000 or so clones, roughly nine tenths of them singletons. Sequenced material: peripheral blood, taken on day 0 of AZD1222 vaccination. Receptor source: an adult in good health.

The chain employs TRBV29-1 and TRBJ2-2; no firm D call. This CDR3 contains 12 residues. The V gene lost 5 bases and the J gene lost 3 bases, with 7 bases spanning the gap. Germline V gene data show CDR1 as SQVTM and CDR2 as ANQGSEA. The CDR3 reads CSVHRDTGELFF. CDR3 in DNA: TGCAGCGTTCACAGAGACACCGGGGAGCTGTTTTTT.

The V gene is TRBV9, the J gene TRBJ2-3; no clear D. The CDR3 is 13 amino acids. V was trimmed by 3 bases and J by 3 bases, leaving 8 bases between them. Germline CDR1 and CDR2: SGDLS and YYNGEE. The CDR3: CASSGTRTDTQYF. The CDR3 DNA reads TGTGCCAGCAGCGGAACTCGGACAGATACGCAGTATTTT.

The V call is TRBV5-1, the J call TRBJ2-1, with D perhaps TRBD1 (6 bases). Trimming took 1 base from V and 3 from J, leaving 11 bases between them. Germline V lookup: CDR1 SGHRS, CDR2 YFSETQ. The CDR3 length is 15 residues. The CDR3 sequence is CASSLTGPLYNEQFF. The DNA for the CDR3 is TGCGCCAGCAGCTTGACAGGGCCCCTCTACAATGAGCAGTTCTTC.

The chain is built from TRBV27 and TRBJ2-5, with D uncertain. Germline CDR1 reads MNHEY; CDR2 reads SMNVEV (reference sequence). V was pared by 4 bases and J by 0 bases, with 6 bases between. This CDR3 region has 13 residues. In nucleotides, the CDR3 is TGTGCCAGCAGTTGGTCGTACCAAGAGACCCAGTACTTC. As protein: CASSWSYQETQYF.

The V call is TRBV7-2, the J call TRBJ1-4, with 10 bases fitting TRBD1. The CDR3 has 14 residues. Trimming cost V 1 base and J 12 bases; bases outside gene matches: 5. Germline CDR1 is SGHTA and CDR2 is FQGNSA. Written as DNA, the CDR3 is TGTGCCAGCAGCTTAGTGGACAGGGGGTTCGAACTGTTTTTT. It specifies CASSLVDRGFELFF. The full variable domain, its missing parts supplied by reference TRBV7-2 and TRBJ1-4, is GAGVSQSPSNKVTEKGKDVELRCDPISGHTALYWYRQSLGQGLEFLIYFQGNSAPDKSGLPSDRFSAERTGGSVSTLTIQRTQQEDSAVYLCASSLVDRGFELFFGSGTQLSVL.

The chain combines TRBV5-1 with TRBJ2-7; TRBD1 matches 9 bases. Germline CDR1 is SGHRS and CDR2 is YFSETQ. CDR3 size: 14 residues. J gave up 3 bases and V 7 bases, and 8 bases lay outside the gene matches. The CDR3 protein is CASEPGQGLYEQYF. The CDR3 nucleotides are TGCGCCAGCGAACCGGGACAGGGTCTCTACGAGCAGTACTTC.

The CDR3 sequence is CASSTGLAVLNEQFF. CDR3 nucleotides: TGTGCCAGCAGCACCGGACTAGCGGTCCTGAATGAGCAGTTCTTC. This chain joins TRBV7-3 and TRBJ2-1; 10 nucleotides line up with TRBD2. The CDR3 is 15 residues long. CDR1 SGHTA and CDR2 FQGTGA come from the germline V gene. Losses at the gene ends were 5 bases for V and 7 bases for J; bases not matched to a gene: 8.

The rearrangement uses TRBV30 and TRBJ1-5, with 8 bases identical to TRBD1. After removal of 5 bases from V and 9 bases from J, the junction contained 6 bases not matched to a gene. Germline CDR1 reads GTSNPN; CDR2 reads SVGIG (reference sequence). The CDR3 has 12 amino acids. The CDR3 protein is CAWGQGPGPQHF. The CDR3 DNA reads TGTGCCTGGGGACAGGGCCCTGGGCCCCAGCATTTT.

V gene TRBV6-2 or TRBV6-3 combines with J gene TRBJ2-7, with D unresolved. There are 11 residues in the CDR3. Trimming shortened V by 4 bases and J by 7 bases, and 8 bases separated the two germline ends. Germline V CDR1 and CDR2: MNHEY, SVGEGT. CDR3 amino acids: CASSSSREQYF. CDR3 in DNA: TGTGCCAGCAGTTCCTCAAGGGAGCAGTACTTC.

V is TRBV28 and J is TRBJ2-7; D is tentatively TRBD1 or TRBD2 (5 bases each). V gave up 5 bases and J gave up 1 base, with 15 bases separating them. Germline lookup yields CDR1 MDHEN and CDR2 SYDVKM. The CDR3 has 15 residues. CDR3 amino acids: CASSIPGTVSYEQYF. The DNA for the CDR3 is TGTGCCAGCAGTATACCCGGGACGGTTTCCTACGAGCAGTACTTC.

J is TRBJ1-2 and V is TRBV9; a weak D match, TRBD1 (6 bases). This CDR3 has 12 amino acids. The germline V gene encodes CDR1 SGDLS and CDR2 YYNGEE. V lost 5 bases and J lost 8, with 13 bases in between. For the CDR3, the DNA is TGTGCCAGCAGGGGGGACAACCAAGGCTACACCTTC. Translation gives CASRGDNQGYTF.

The chain links TRBV7-2 to TRBJ2-7; TRBD1 is a possible D gene (5 bases). Trimming took 5 bases from V and 0 from J, leaving 14 bases between them. Looked up from germline, CDR1 is SGHTA and CDR2 is FQGNSA. This CDR3 spans 15 amino acids. CDR3: CASSLWGGNSYEQYF. The CDR3 nucleotides read TGTGCCAGCAGCCTCTGGGGCGGAAACTCCTACGAGCAGTACTTC.

The chain combines TRBV5-1 with TRBJ1-5; a weak D match, TRBD1 (6 bases). V lost 0 bases, J lost 5 bases, and 12 bases lay in between. The CDR3 consists of 15 residues. Germline V gene lookup returns CDR1 SGHRS and CDR2 YFSETQ. CDR3 residues: CASSLVGDNYQPQHF. CDR3 nucleotide sequence: TGCGCCAGCAGCTTGGTAGGGGACAATTATCAGCCCCAGCATTTT.

In its sample, this clone was seen a few times. The chain is built from TRBV28 and TRBJ1-4; D not resolved. Per the germline V gene, CDR1 is MDHEN and CDR2 is SYDVKM. This CDR3 contains 14 residues. V was pared by 8 bases and J by 2 bases, with 12 bases between. CDR3 in amino acids: CASGLIATNEKLFF. The CDR3 DNA follows: TGTGCCAGCGGATTAATAGCTACTAATGAAAAACTGTTTTTT.

V usage is TRBV30 and J usage is TRBJ2-7, with 9 bases that match TRBD1. V shed 7 bases, J shed 6 bases, and the junction held 7 bases outside the gene matches. The CDR3 loop spans 12 amino acids. Germline V gene sequence: CDR1 GTSNPN, CDR2 SVGIG (reference sequence). CDR3 sequence (DNA): TGTGCCTACTCCGGGACAGGGCCCGAGCAGTACTTC. Its translation is CAYSGTGPEQYF.

The CDR3, as DNA: TGTGCCAGCAGTCCGACAGGACAAGAGACCCAGTACTTC. Its protein is CASSPTGQETQYF. The chain joins TRBV3-1 (or the pseudogene TRBV3-2) to TRBJ2-5, with D tentatively TRBD1 (6 bases). CDR3 length: 13 residues. V was trimmed by 6 bases and J by 2 bases, leaving 10 bases between them. CDR1 is LGHDT and CDR2 is YNNKEL in the germline V gene (reference sequence).

This chain connects TRBV28 to TRBJ1-1; no definite D call. The CDR3 contains 17 residues. CDR1 is MDHEN, CDR2 SYDVKM, per germline. V gave up 4 bases and J gave up 0 bases, with 18 bases separating them. In DNA, the CDR3 is TGTGCCAGCAGTTCGGACCGCTTAAGTCGCTTGAACACTGAAGCTTTCTTT. Protein: CASSSDRLSRLNTEAFF.

The V and J genes are TRBV4-3 and TRBJ1-1; unclear D gene. The CDR3 has 13 amino acids. Germline-derived CDR1 and CDR2 are LGHNA and YSLEER. Trimming took 1 base from V and 4 from J, leaving 7 bases between them. The CDR3 sequence: CASSQAGTTEAFF. The CDR3 DNA reads as TGCGCCAGCAGCCAAGCGGGTACCACTGAAGCTTTCTTT.